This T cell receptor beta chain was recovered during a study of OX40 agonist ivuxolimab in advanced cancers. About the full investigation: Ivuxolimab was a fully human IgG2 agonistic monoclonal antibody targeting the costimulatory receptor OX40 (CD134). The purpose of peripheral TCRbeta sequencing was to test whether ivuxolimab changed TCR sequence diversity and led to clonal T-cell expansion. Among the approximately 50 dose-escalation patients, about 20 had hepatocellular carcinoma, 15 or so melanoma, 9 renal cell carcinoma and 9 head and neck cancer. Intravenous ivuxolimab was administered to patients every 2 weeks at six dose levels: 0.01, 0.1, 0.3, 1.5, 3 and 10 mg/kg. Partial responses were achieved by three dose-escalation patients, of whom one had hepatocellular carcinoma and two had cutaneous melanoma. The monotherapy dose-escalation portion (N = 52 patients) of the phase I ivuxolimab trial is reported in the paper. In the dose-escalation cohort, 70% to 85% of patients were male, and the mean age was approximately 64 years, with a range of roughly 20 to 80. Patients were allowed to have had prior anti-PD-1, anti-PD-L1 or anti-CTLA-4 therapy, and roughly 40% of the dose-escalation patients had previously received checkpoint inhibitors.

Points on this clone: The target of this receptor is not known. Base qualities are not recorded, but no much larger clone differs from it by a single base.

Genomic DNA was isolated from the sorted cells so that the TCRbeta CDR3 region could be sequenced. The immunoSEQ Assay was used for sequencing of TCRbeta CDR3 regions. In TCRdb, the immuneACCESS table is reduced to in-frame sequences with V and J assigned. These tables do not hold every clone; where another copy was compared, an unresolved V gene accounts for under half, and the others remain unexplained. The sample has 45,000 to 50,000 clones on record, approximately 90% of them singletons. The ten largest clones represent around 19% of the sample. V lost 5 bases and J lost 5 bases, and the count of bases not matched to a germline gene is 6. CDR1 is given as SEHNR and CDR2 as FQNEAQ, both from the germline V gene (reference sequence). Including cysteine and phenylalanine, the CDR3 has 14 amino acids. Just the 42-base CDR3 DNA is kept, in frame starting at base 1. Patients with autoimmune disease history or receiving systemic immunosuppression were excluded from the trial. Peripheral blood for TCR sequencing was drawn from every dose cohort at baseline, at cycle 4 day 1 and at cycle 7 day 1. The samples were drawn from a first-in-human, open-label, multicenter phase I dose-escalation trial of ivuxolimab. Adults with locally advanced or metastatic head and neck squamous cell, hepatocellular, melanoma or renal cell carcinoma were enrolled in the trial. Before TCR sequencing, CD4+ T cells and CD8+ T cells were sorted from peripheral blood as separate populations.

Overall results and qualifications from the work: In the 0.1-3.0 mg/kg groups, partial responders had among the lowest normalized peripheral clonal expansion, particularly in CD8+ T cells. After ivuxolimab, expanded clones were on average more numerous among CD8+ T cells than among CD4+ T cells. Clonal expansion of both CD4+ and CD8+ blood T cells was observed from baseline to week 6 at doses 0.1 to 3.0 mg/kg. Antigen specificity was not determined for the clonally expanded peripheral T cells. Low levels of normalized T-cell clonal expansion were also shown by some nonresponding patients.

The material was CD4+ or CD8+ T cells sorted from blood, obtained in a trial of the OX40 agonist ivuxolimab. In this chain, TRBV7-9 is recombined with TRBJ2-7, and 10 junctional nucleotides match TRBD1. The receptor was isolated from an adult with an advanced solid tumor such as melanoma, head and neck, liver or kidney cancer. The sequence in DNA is TGTGCCAGCAGCAGGGGACAGGGGATCGACGAGCAGTACTTC. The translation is CASSRGQGIDEQYF.